A selection of T cell receptor beta chains follows, all from one sample in a study of circulating CD8 cells and anti-PD-1 response in melanoma. TCRdb called the reads again in MiXCR, with one record for every CDR3 protein. The data show a few hundred distinct CDR3 sequences, with 7.1% seen just once and about two thirds held by the top ten. Material: CD8+ T cells from PBMCs, obtained at baseline or after one month of anti-PD-1 therapy (not recorded which). These receptors all stem from a human donor with melanoma. Both conserved end residues are part of each CDR3. D genes are given only for firm matches. Size tells how often a clone was seen (once, few, many) or the class of an expanded clone, and some rows leave it out.

V	D	size	J	CDR3	DNA
TRBV5-5	TRBD2	medium-sized	TRBJ2-1	CASSRGLAGTALGNEQFF	TGTGCCAGCAGCCGGGGACTAGCGGGGACCGCTCTGGGGAATGAGCAGTTCTTC
TRBV12-3/TRBV12-4	TRBD1	medium-sized	TRBJ2-5	CASTSTGNHLIQTQYF	TGTGCCAGCACCTCGACAGGGAACCATCTCATCCAGACCCAGTACTTC
TRBV4-1	TRBD2	.	TRBJ2-1	CASSPDATSGGADEQFF	TGCGCCAGCAGCCCGGATGCAACTAGCGGGGGGGCGGATGAGCAGTTCTTC
TRBV6-2/TRBV6-3	.	large	TRBJ2-5	CASSYSILQGGQETQYF	TGTGCCAGCAGTTACTCGATATTACAGGGAGGCCAAGAGACCCAGTACTTC
TRBV29-1	TRBD1	medium-sized	TRBJ2-7	CSVEAWGQGQGYEQYF	TGCAGCGTTGAAGCCTGGGGACAGGGGCAAGGATACGAGCAGTACTTC
TRBV21-1	.	medium-sized	TRBJ1-5	CASSKASEGDTLIGNQPQHF	TGTGCCAGCAGCAAAGCAAGTGAGGGGGATACCCTAATTGGCAATCAGCCCCAGCATTTT
TRBV19	TRBD2	.	TRBJ2-1	CASSMPGLAGGNEQFF	TGTGCCAGTAGTATGCCGGGACTAGCGGGGGGAAATGAGCAGTTCTTC
TRBV9	.	medium-sized	TRBJ2-5	CASSVSWGALETQYF	TGTGCCAGCAGCGTATCCTGGGGGGCACTGGAGACCCAGTACTTC
TRBV10-3	.	few	TRBJ2-1	CAISEDSNEQFF	TGTGCCATCAGTGAAGACAGCAATGAGCAGTTCTTC
TRBV11-2	TRBD1	large	TRBJ2-7	CASSPPGQGLGEQYF	TGTGCCAGCAGCCCCCCGGGACAGGGGTTGGGCGAGCAGTACTTC
TRBV18	.	few	TRBJ2-6	CASSPQAGSGANVLTF	TGTGCCAGCTCACCACAAGCCGGCTCTGGGGCCAACGTCCTGACTTTC